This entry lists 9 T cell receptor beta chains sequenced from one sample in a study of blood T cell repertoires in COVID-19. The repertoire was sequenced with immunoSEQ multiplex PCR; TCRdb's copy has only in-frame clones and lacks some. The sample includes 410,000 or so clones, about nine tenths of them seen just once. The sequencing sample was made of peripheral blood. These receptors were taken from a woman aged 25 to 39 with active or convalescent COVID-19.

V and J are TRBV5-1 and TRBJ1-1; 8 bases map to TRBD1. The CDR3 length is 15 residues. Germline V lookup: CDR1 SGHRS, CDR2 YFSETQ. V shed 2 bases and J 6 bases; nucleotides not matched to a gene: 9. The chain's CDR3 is CASSLLAGGGPEAFF. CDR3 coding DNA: TGCGCCAGCAGCTTATTGGCAGGGGGCGGCCCTGAAGCTTTCTTT.

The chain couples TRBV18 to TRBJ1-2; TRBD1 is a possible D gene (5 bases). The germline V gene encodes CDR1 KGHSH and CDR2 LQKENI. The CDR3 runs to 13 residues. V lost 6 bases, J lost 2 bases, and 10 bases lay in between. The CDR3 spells CASSQGTNYGYTF. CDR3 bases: TGTGCCAGCTCGCAGGGAACCAACTATGGCTACACCTTC.

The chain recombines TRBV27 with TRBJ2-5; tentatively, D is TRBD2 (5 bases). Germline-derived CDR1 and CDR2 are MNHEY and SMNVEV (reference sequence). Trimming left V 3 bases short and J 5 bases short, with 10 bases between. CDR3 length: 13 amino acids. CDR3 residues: CASSFGGGETQYF. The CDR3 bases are TGTGCCAGCAGTTTTGGAGGTGGGGAGACCCAGTACTTC.

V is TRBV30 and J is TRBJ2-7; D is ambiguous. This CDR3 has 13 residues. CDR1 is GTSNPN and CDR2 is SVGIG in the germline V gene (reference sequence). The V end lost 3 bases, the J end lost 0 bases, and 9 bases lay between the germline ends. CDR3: CAWSPETSYEQYF. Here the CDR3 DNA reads TGTGCCTGGAGCCCGGAGACCTCCTACGAGCAGTACTTC. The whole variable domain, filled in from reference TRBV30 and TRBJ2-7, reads SQTIHQWPATLVQPVGSPLSLECTVEGTSNPNLYWYRQAAGRGLQLLFYSVGIGQISSEVPQNLSASRPQDRQFILSSKKLLLSDSGFYLCAWSPETSYEQYFGPGTRLTVT.

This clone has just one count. In DNA, the CDR3 is TGTGCCAGCAGCTATATCAACAGGGGATCCGGGGAGCTGTTTTTT. Amino acids: CASSYINRGSGELFF. This chain links TRBV14 with TRBJ2-2; 7 positions match TRBD1. The CDR3 length is 15 residues. The V segment lost 5 bases and the J segment 6 bases; nucleotides outside the gene matches: 9. Per the germline V gene, CDR1 is SGHDN and CDR2 is FVKESK.

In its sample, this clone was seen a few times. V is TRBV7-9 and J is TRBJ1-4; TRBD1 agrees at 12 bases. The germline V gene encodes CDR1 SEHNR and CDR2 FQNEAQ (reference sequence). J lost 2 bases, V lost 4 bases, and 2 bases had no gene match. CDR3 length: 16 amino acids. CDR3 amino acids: CASSWGQGATNEKLFF. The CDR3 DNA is TGTGCCAGCAGCTGGGGACAGGGGGCGACTAATGAAAAACTGTTTTTT.

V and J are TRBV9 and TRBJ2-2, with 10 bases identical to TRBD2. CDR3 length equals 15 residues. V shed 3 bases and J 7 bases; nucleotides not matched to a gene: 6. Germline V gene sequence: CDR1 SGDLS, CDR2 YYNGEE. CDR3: CASSGQGLASGELFF. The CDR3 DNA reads TGTGCCAGCAGCGGCCAGGGACTAGCGAGCGGGGAGCTGTTTTTT.

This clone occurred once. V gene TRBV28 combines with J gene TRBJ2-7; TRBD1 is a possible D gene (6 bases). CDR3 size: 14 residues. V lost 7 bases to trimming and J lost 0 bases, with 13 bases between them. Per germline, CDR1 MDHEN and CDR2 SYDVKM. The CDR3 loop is CASNPGQLSYEQYF. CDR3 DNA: TGTGCCAGCAACCCCGGACAGCTCTCCTACGAGCAGTACTTC.

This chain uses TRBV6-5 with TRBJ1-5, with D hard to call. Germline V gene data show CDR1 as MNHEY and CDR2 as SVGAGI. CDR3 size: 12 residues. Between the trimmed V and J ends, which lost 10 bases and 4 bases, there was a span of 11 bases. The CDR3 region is CATEAGNQPQHF. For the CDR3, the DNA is TGTGCCACGGAGGCGGGGAATCAGCCCCAGCATTTT.